The entry below gives a single TCR beta chain sequence along with its context. Its specificity is unknown. This record comes from a study of blood T cells in healthy people across ages. Through a sample-barcoded 5' primer and a J-beta primer mix, a second PCR was run for roughly 6 to 11 cycles. One entry per CDR3 protein results from TCRdb running MiXCR on the 5' RACE reads. In the table there are about a million distinct CDR3 sequences, roughly half of which are singletons. The V end was cut by 5 bases, the J end by 3 bases, with 11 bases between. The CDR3 has 13 amino acids. Germline lookup yields CDR1 MGHRA and CDR2 YSYEKL. Study-wide points: Observed TCR beta diversity showed a strong correlation with the percentage of naive T cells as measured by flow cytometry.

This receptor was taken from a woman aged 55-70 years in good health. V gene TRBV4-1 combines with J gene TRBJ2-7; the D gene is possibly TRBD1 (6 bases). What was sequenced was blood. DNA for the CDR3: TGCGCCAGCAGCTTCACAGGGAACTACGAGCAGTACTTC. As protein: CASSFTGNYEQYF.